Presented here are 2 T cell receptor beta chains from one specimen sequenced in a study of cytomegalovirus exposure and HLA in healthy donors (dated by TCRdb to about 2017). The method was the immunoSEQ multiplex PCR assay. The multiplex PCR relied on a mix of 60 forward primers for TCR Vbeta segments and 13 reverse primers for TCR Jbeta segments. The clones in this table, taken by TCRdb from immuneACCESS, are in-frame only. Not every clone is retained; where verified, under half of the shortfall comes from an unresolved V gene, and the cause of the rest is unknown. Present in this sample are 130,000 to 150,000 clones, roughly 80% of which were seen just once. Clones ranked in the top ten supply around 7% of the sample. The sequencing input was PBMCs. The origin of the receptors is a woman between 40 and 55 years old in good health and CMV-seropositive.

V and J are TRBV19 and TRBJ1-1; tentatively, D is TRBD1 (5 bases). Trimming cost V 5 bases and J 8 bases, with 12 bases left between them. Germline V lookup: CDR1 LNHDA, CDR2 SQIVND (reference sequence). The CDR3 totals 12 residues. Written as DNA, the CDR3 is TGTGCCAGTAGTCCCTCGACAGCCGAAGCTTTCTTT. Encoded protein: CASSPSTAEAFF.

DNA for the CDR3: TGTGCCAGCAAGGAGAGGGGGCGCGGGAATCAGCCCCAGCATTTT. Its protein product is CASKERGRGNQPQHF. The chain is built from TRBV2 and TRBJ1-5, with 7 bases matching TRBD1. Germline loops: CDR1 SNHLY, CDR2 FYNNEI. Germline trimming cut 7 bases from V and 4 bases from J; bases unmatched to any gene: 10. This CDR3 contains 15 residues.